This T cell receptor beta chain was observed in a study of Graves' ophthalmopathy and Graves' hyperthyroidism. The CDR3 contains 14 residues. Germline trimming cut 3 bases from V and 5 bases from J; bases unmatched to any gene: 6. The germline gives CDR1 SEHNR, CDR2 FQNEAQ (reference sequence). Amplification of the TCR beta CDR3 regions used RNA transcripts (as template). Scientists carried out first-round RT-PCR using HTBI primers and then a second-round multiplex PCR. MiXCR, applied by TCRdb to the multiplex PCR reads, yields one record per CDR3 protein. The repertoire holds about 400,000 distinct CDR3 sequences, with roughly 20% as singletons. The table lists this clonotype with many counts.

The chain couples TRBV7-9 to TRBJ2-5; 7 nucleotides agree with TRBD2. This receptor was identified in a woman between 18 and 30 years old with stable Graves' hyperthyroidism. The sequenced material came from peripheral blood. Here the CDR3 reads CASSLGGGPETQYF. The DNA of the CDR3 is TGTGCCAGCAGCTTGGGGGGAGGGCCTGAGACCCAGTACTTC.